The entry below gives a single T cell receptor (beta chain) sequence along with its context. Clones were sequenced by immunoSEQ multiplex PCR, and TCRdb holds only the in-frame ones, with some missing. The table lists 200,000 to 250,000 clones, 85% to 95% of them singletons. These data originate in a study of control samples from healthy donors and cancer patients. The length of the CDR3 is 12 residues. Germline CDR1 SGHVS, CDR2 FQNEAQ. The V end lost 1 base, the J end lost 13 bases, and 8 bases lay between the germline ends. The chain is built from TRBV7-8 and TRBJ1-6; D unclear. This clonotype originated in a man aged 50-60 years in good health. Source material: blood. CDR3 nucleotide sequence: TGTGCCAGCAGCTTAGGGGCCGGGCCCCTCCACTTT. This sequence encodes CASSLGAGPLHF.